The clone carrying this T cell receptor beta chain was found a few times. What it binds is unknown. TCRdb independently ran MiXCR on the RT-PCR reads; one entry per CDR3 protein. The sample has some 540,000 distinct CDR3 sequences, less than 25% seen once; the top ten hold 2.5% to 3.5%. The sample originates from a study of response to subunit inactivated influenza vaccine. Study results and limitations: Authors suggested few new T cells are recruited by each seasonal influenza vaccination.

The same sample was also used in a study of T cells expressing NK-cell markers. From that report: TCR beta cDNA was generated via 5'RACE template switching incorporating UMIs. Dominant NKG2C+ clonotypes accounted for about 1.0-8% of CD8+ T cells in about six donors. Several of the donors also had these clonotypes leading their CD3+CD56-NKG2C+ fraction.

This specimen consisted of CD4+ T cells sorted from PBMCs, obtained roughly 12 days after vaccination. This sequence was found in a man aged 50 to 59 who received an inactivated influenza vaccine.

In DNA form, the CDR3 reads TGTGCCAGCAGCCTCCCCCTAGTAAACACTGAAGCTTTCTTT. Protein sequence: CASSLPLVNTEAFF. The V and J genes are TRBV12-3 or TRBV12-4 and TRBJ1-1, with D uncertain. This CDR3 region has 14 residues. Trimming left V 6 bases short and J 2 bases short, with 13 bases between.